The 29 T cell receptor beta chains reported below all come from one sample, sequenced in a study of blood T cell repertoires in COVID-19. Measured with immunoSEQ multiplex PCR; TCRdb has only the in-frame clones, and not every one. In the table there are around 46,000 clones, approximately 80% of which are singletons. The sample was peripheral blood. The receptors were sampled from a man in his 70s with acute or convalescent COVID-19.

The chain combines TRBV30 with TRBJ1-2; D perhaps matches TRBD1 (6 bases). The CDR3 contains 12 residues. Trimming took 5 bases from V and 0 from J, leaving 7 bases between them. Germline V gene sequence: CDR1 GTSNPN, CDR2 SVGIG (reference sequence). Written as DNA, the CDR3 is TGTGCCTGGGGGGGCCCTAACTATGGCTACACCTTC. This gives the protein CAWGGPNYGYTF. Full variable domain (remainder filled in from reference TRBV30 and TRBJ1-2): SQTIHQWPATLVQPVGSPLSLECTVEGTSNPNLYWYRQAAGRGLQLLFYSVGIGQISSEVPQNLSASRPQDRQFILSSKKLLLSDSGFYLCAWGGPNYGYTFGSGTRLTVV.

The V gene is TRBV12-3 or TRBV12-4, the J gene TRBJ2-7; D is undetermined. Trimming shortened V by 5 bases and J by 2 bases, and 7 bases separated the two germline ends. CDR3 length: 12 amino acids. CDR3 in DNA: TGTGCCAGCAGTCTCTCCCCCTACGAGCAGTACTTC. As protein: CASSLSPYEQYF.

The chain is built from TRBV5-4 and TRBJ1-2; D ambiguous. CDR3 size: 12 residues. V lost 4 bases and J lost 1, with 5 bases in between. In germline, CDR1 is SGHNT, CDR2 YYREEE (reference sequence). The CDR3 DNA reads TGTGCCAGCAGCCAGATTAACTATGGCTACACCTTC. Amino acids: CASSQINYGYTF.

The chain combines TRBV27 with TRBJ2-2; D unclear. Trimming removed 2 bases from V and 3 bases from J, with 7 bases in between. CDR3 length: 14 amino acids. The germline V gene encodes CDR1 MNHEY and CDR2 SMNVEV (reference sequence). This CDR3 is CASSLVEYTGELFF. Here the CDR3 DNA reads TGTGCCAGCAGTTTAGTGGAGTACACCGGGGAGCTGTTTTTT.

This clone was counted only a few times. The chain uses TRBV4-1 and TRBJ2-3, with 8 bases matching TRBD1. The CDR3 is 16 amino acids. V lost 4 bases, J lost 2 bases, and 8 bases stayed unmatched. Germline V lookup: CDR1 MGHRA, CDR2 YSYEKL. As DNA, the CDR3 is TGCGCCAGCAGCCTCACCCCGGGACAGGACACAGATACGCAGTATTTT. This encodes CASSLTPGQDTDTQYF.

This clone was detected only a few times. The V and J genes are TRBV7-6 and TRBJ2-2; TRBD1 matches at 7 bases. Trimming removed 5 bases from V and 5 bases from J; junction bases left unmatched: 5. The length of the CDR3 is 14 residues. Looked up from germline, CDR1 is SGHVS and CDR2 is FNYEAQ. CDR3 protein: CASSPDRVTGELFF. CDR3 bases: TGTGCCAGCAGCCCAGACAGGGTAACCGGGGAGCTGTTTTTT.

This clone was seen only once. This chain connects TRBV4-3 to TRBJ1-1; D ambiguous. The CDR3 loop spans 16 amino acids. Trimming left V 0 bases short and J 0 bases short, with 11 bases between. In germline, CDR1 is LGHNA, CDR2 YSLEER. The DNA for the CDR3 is TGCGCCAGCAGCCAAGATCATGGCAACATGAACACTGAAGCTTTCTTT. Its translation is CASSQDHGNMNTEAFF.

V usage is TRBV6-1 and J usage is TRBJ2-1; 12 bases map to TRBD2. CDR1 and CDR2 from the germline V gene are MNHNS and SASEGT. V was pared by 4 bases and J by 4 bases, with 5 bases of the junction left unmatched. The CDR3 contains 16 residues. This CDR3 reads CASSGILAGGYNEQFF. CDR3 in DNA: TGTGCCAGCAGTGGGATCCTAGCGGGGGGGTACAATGAGCAGTTCTTC.

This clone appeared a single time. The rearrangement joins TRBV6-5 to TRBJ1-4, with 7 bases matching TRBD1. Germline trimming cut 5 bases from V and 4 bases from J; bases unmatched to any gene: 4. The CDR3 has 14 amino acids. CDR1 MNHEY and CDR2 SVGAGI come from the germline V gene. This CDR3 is CASSPDRDNEKLFF. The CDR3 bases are TGTGCCAGCAGTCCCGACAGGGATAATGAAAAACTGTTTTTT.

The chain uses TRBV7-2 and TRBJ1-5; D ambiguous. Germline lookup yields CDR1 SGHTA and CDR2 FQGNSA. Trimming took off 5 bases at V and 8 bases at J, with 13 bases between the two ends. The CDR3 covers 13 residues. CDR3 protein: CASSLSGWEPQHF. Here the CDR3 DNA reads TGTGCCAGCAGCCTCTCGGGATGGGAGCCCCAGCATTTT.

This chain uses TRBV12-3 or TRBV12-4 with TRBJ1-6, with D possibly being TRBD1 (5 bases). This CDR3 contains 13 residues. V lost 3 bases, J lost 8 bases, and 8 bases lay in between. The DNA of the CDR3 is TGTGCCAGCAGTTTTCAGGGTGATTCACCCCTCCACTTT. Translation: CASSFQGDSPLHF.

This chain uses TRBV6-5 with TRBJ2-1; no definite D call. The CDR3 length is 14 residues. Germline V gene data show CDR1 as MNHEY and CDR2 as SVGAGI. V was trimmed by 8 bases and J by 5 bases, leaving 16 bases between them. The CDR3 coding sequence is TGTGCCAGCCGCCGGTTCGTCGTTGACAATGAGCAGTTCTTC. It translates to CASRRFVVDNEQFF.

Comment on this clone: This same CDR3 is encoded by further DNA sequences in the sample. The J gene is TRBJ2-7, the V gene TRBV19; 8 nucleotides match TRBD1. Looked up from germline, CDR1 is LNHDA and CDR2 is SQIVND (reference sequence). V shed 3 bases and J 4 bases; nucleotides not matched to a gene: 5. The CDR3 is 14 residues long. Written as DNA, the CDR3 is TGTGCCAGTAGTATTCAGGGGGCGACTTACGAGCAGTACTTC. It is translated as CASSIQGATYEQYF.

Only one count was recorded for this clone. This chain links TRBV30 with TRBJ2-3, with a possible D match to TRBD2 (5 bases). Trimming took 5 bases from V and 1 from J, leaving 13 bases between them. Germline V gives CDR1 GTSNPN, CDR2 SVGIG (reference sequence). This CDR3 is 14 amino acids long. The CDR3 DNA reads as TGTGCCTGGCTTGGGCGGGTTCGCACAGATACGCAGTATTTT. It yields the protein CAWLGRVRTDTQYF.

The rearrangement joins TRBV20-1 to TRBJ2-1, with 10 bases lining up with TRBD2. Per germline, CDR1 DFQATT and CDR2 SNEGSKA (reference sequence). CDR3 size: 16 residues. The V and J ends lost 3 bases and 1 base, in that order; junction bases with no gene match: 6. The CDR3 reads CSASTIAGGSYNEQFF. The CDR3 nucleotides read TGCAGTGCTAGTACGATAGCGGGAGGATCCTACAATGAGCAGTTCTTC.

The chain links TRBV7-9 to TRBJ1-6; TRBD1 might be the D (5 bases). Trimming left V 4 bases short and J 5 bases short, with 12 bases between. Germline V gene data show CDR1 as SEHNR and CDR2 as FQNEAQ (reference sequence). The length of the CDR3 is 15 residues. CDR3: CASSSRQTNNSPLHF. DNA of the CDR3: TGTGCCAGCAGCTCTAGACAGACCAATAATTCACCCCTCCACTTT.

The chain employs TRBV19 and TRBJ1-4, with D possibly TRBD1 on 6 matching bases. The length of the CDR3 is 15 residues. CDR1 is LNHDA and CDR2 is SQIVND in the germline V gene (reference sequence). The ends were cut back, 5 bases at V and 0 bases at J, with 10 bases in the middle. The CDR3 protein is CASSPRTATNEKLFF. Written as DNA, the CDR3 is TGTGCCAGTAGTCCACGGACAGCAACTAATGAAAAACTGTTTTTT.

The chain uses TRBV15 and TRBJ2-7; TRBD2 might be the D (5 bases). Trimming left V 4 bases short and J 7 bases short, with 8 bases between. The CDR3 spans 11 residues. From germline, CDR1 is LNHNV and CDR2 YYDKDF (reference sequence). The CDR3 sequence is CATSNRGEQYF. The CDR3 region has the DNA TGTGCCACCAGCAATAGAGGGGAGCAGTACTTC.

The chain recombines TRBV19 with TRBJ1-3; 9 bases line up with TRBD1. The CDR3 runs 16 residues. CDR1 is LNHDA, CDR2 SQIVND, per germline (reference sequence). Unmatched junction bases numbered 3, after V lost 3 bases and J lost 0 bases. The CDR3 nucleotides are TGTGCCAGTAGTATGACAGGGGGAGCCTCTGGAAACACCATATATTTT. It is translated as CASSMTGGASGNTIYF.

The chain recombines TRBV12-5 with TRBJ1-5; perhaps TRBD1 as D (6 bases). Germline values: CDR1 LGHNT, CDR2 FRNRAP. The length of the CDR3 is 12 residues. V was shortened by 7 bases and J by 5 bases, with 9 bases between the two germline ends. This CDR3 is CASAPGDQPQHF. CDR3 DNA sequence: TGTGCTAGTGCCCCAGGGGATCAGCCCCAGCATTTT.

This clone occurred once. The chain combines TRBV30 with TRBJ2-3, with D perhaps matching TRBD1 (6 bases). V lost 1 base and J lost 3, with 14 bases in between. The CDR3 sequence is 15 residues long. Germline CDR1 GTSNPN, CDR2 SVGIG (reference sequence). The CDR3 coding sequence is TGTGCCTGGAGTGGCACAGGGTTTCGGACAGATACGCAGTATTTT. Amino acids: CAWSGTGFRTDTQYF.

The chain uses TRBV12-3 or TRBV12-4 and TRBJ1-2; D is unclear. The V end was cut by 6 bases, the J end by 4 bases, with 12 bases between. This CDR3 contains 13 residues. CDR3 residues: CASRPGGGYGYTF. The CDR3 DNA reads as TGTGCCAGCAGGCCGGGAGGCGGCTATGGCTACACCTTC.

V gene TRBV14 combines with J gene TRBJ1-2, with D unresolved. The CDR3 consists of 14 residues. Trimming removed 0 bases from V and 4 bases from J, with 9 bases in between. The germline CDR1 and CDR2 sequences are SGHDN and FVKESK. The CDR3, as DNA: TGTGCCAGCAGCCAAGATGGTCGGGGCTATGGCTACACCTTC. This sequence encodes CASSQDGRGYGYTF.

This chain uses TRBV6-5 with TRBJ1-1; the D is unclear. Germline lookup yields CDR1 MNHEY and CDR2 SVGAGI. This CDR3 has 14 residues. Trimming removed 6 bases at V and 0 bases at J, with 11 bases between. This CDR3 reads CASRGGRLNTEAFF. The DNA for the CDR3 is TGTGCCAGCAGGGGAGGGAGGTTGAACACTGAAGCTTTCTTT.

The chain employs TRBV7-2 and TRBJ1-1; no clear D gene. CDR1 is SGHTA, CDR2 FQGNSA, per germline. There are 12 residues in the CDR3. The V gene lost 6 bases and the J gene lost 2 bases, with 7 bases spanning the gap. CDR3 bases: TGTGCCAGCAGTACACCTAACACTGAAGCTTTCTTT. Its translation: CASSTPNTEAFF.

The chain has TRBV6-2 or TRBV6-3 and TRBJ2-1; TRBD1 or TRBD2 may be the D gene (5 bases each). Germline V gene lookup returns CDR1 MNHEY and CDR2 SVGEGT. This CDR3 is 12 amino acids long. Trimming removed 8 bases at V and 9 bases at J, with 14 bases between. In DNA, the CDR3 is TGTGCCAGCGGCCGGGGCTGGGTTGAGCAGTTCTTC. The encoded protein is CASGRGWVEQFF.

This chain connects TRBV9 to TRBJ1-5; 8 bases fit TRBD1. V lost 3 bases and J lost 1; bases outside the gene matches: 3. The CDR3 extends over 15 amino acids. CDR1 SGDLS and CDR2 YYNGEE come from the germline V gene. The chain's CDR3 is CASSETGDSNQPQHF. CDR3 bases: TGTGCCAGCAGCGAGACAGGGGACAGCAATCAGCCCCAGCATTTT.

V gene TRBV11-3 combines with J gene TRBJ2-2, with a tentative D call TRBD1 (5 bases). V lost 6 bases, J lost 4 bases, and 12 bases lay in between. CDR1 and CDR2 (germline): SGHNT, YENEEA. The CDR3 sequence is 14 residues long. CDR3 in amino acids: CASRQDKGTGELFF. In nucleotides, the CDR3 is TGTGCCAGCAGGCAGGACAAAGGCACCGGGGAGCTGTTTTTT.

CDR3 sequence: CSASPGTADEQYF. The DNA of the CDR3 is TGCAGTGCTAGTCCCGGGACAGCGGACGAGCAGTACTTC. The chain is built from TRBV20-1 and TRBJ2-7; 7 nucleotides match TRBD1. There are 13 residues in the CDR3. Germline V CDR1 and CDR2: DFQATT, SNEGSKA (reference sequence). V lost 3 bases and J lost 5; bases outside the gene matches: 7.